Listed here are 12 T cell receptor beta chains from one sample, sequenced in a study of vaccination effects on CD4 cells after COVID-19 (dated by TCRdb to between 2022 and 2023). The library was built by means of the immunoSEQ multiplex PCR assay. TCRdb obtained this table from immuneACCESS and retained in-frame rearrangements with V and J assigned. These tables miss some clones; where compared with another copy, unresolved V genes account for less than half of the shortfall, and the remainder is unexplained. The sample includes 47,000 or so clones, with just over 70% observed a single time. 6.5% to 9% of the sample lies in the top ten. After roughly 11 days of culture, CD4+ T cells were isolated with the EasySep CD4+ T cell isolation kit. Two doses of either the BNT162b2 or the mRNA-1273 mRNA SARS-CoV-2 vaccine were administered to participants. Their target antigens are unknown. The sample in question was CD4+ T cells from PBMCs cultured without peptide, obtained after COVID-19 vaccination. The receptors shown here come from a human donor who received a COVID-19 vaccine.

The chain uses TRBV5-1 and TRBJ1-2; D unclear. This CDR3 has 11 amino acids. Per germline, CDR1 SGHRS and CDR2 YFSETQ. V shed 4 bases and J shed 6 bases, with 7 bases lying between them. The CDR3 DNA reads as TGCGCCAGCAGCGCGGAACATGGCTACACCTTC. This translates into CASSAEHGYTF.

This chain joins TRBV4-1 and TRBJ2-1; D perhaps matches TRBD2 (6 bases). The CDR3 is 16 amino acids. V lost 4 bases, J lost 3 bases, and 16 bases lay in between. CDR1 and CDR2 from the germline V gene are MGHRA and YSYEKL. As DNA, the CDR3 is TGCGCCAGCAGCCTAAAATTGGGGGACTTCTACAATGAGCAGTTCTTC. Its translation: CASSLKLGDFYNEQFF.

This rearrangement joins TRBV6-6 to TRBJ2-3, with D maybe TRBD1 (6 bases). V was shortened by 4 bases and J by 2 bases, with 10 bases between the two germline ends. CDR3 length: 14 amino acids. Looked up from germline, CDR1 is MNHNY and CDR2 is SVGAGI (reference sequence). The CDR3 loop is CASSFGQFTDTQYF. CDR3 coding DNA: TGTGCCAGCAGTTTCGGACAGTTCACAGATACGCAGTATTTT.

V usage is TRBV6-5 and J usage is TRBJ1-2, with a tentative D call TRBD1 (6 bases). Trimming took off 6 bases at V and 3 bases at J, with 8 bases between the two ends. Germline loops: CDR1 MNHEY, CDR2 SVGAGI. The CDR3 contains 12 residues. CDR3 in amino acids: CASSRGDYGYTF. The CDR3 DNA sequence: TGTGCCAGCAGCAGGGGAGACTATGGCTACACCTTC.

The rearrangement links TRBV29-1 to TRBJ1-1, with D unclear. The CDR3 extends over 14 amino acids. Germline V gene data show CDR1 as SQVTM and CDR2 as ANQGSEA. V lost 0 bases to trimming and J lost 3 bases, with 11 bases between them. The DNA for the CDR3 is TGCAGCGTTGAAGAACATGGAGGGTACACTGAAGCTTTCTTT. It yields the protein CSVEEHGGYTEAFF.

This clone turned up a few times. The chain couples TRBV9 to TRBJ2-3, with no clear D. The V end lost 3 bases, the J end lost 0 bases, and 14 bases lay between the germline ends. Germline assignment: CDR1 SGDLS and CDR2 YYNGEE. CDR3 length: 16 residues. Here the CDR3 DNA reads TGTGCCAGCAGCGAAAGACCAGACTCTAGCACAGATACGCAGTATTTT. This gives the protein CASSERPDSSTDTQYF.

J is TRBJ2-3 and V is TRBV7-2; D is perhaps TRBD2 (5 bases). The CDR3 has 16 amino acids. Germline loops: CDR1 SGHTA, CDR2 FQGNSA. V lost 5 bases and J lost 0, with 15 bases in between. The CDR3 spells CASSDVGLASTDTQYF. The CDR3 nucleotides read TGTGCCAGCAGCGACGTTGGGCTAGCCAGCACAGATACGCAGTATTTT.

This clone has just one count. V is TRBV27 and J is TRBJ2-7, with 7 positions matching TRBD1. The V and J ends lost 2 bases and 0 bases, in that order; junction bases with no gene match: 4. The germline CDR1 and CDR2 sequences are MNHEY and SMNVEV (reference sequence). This CDR3 region has 15 residues. This chain's CDR3 is CASSLKGQSSYEQYF. For the CDR3, the DNA is TGTGCCAGCAGTTTAAAGGGACAGAGCTCCTACGAGCAGTACTTC.

This rearrangement joins TRBV5-1 to TRBJ2-1, with TRBD2 matching over 12 bases. The CDR3 totals 16 residues. V was pared by 0 bases and J by 8 bases, with 6 bases of the junction left unmatched. The germline gives CDR1 SGHRS, CDR2 YFSETQ. CDR3 sequence reads: CASSLGLAGVGYEQFF. The CDR3 coding sequence is TGCGCCAGCAGCTTGGGACTAGCGGGAGTTGGGTATGAGCAGTTCTTC.

The chain joins TRBV7-7 to TRBJ2-7; a possible D gene is TRBD2 (5 bases). With 1 base removed from V and 3 bases from J, the gap between germline ends came to 10 bases. This CDR3 contains 14 residues. Germline V CDR1 and CDR2: SSHAT, FNYEAQ (reference sequence). The CDR3 DNA reads TGTGCCAGCAGCTTAGGGGAGAAACACTACGAGCAGTACTTC. Translating gives CASSLGEKHYEQYF.

V usage is TRBV2 and J usage is TRBJ2-3; 8 bases are shared with TRBD2. The germline V gene has CDR1 SNHLY and CDR2 FYNNEI. CDR3 length: 12 residues. V was pared by 6 bases and J by 6 bases, with 2 bases of the junction left unmatched. For the CDR3, the DNA is TGTGCCAGCAGACGGGGGGGCGATACGCAGTATTTT. Translation: CASRRGGDTQYF.

This clone was counted only a few times. The chain has TRBV7-8 and TRBJ1-5; tentatively, D is TRBD1 (6 bases). CDR3 length: 19 amino acids. V lost 6 bases, J lost 0 bases, and 24 bases lay in between. Germline values: CDR1 SGHVS, CDR2 FQNEAQ. CDR3 protein: CASSHPRTARVYSNQPQHF. The CDR3 DNA reads TGTGCCAGCAGTCACCCACGGACAGCAAGAGTTTATAGCAATCAGCCCCAGCATTTT.